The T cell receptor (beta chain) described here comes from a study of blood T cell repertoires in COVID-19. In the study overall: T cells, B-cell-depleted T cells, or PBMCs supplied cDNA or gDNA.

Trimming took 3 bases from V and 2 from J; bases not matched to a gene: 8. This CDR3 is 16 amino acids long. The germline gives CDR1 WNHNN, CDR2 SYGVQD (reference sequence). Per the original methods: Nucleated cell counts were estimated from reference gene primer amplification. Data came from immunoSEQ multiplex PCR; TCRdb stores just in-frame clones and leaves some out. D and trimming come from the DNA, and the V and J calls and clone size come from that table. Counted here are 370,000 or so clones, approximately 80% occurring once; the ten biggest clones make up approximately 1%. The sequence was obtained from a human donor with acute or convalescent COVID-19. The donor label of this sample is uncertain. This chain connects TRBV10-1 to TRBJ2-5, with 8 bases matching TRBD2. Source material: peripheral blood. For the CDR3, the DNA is TGCGCCAGCAGTGAATTCGGCGGGGGGCGACAAGAGACCCAGTACTTC. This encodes CASSEFGGGRQETQYF.